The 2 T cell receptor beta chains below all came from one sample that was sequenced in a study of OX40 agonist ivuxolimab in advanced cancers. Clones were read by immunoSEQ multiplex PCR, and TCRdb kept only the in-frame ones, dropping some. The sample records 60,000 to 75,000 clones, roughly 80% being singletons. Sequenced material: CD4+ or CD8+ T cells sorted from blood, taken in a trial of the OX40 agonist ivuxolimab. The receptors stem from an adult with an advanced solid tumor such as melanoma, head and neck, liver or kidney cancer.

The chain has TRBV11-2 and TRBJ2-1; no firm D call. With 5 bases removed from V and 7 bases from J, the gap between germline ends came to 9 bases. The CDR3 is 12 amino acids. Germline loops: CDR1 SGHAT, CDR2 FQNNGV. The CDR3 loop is CASSHYSNEQFF. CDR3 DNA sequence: TGTGCCAGCAGCCACTACAGTAATGAGCAGTTCTTC.

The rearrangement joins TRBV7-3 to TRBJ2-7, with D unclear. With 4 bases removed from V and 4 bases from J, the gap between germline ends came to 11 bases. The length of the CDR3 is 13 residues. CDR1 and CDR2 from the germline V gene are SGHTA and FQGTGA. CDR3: CASSWAQGYEQYF. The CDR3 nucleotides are TGTGCCAGCAGCTGGGCGCAAGGGTACGAGCAGTACTTC.